This TCR beta chain was captured in a study of T cell therapy after organ transplantation. At the level of the study: Blood for the long-term post-therapy sample came 20 to 29 weeks after therapy. Study-wide points: Nonresponders had marked pretherapy clonal expansions and little post-therapy change. Both transferred clonotypes and endogenous ones absent from products apparently reconstituted.

Concerning this clone: Its antigen is currently unknown.

The time point was: 20-29 weeks after completion of therapy. Germline lookup yields CDR1 SQVTM and CDR2 ANQGSEA. The CDR3 has 13 amino acids. Deletions cut 1 base from V and 0 bases from J, with 3 bases between. The assay was immunoSEQ multiplex PCR, and TCRdb's table has in-frame clones only and misses some. The table lists 20,000 to 25,000 clones, roughly 84% of them singletons. The V gene is TRBV29-1, the J gene TRBJ2-2, with unresolved D. The sequencing here drew on CD8+ T cells from blood, taken after autologous CMV-specific T cell therapy. The sequence was collected from a human patient who had received a solid organ transplant and had CMV disease. Some T cells may arise from the graft donor. CDR3 sequence (DNA): TGCAGCGTTGAAGCAACGAACACCGGGGAGCTGTTTTTT. This sequence encodes CSVEATNTGELFF.